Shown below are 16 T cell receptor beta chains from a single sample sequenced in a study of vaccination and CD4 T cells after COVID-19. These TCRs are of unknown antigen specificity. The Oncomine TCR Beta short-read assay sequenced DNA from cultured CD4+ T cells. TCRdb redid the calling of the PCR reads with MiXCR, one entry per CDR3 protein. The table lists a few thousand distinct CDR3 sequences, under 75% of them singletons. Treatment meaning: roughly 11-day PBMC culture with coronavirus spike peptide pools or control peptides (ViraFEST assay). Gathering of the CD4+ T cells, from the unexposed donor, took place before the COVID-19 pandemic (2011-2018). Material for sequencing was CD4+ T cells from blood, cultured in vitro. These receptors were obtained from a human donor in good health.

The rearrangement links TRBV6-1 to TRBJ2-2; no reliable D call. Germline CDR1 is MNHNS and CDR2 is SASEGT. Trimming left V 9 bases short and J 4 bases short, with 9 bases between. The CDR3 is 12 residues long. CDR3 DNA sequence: TGTGCCAGTCGGAGTGGCACCGGGGAGCTGTTTTTT. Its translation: CASRSGTGELFF.

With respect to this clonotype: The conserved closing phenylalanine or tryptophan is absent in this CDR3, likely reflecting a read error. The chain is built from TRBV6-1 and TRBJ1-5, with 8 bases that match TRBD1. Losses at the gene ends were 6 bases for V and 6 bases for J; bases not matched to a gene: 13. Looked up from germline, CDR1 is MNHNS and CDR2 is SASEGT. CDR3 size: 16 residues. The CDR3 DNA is TGTGCCAGCAGCACAAGACACACAGGGGGTAGTCAGCCCCAGCATCTT. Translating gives CASSTRHTGGSQPQHL.

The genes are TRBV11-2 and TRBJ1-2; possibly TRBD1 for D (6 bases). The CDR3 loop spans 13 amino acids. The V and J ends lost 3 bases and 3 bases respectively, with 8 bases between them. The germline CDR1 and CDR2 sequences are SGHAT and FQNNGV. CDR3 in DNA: TGTGCCAGCAGCTTGGACAGTCACTATGGCTACACCTTC. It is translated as CASSLDSHYGYTF.

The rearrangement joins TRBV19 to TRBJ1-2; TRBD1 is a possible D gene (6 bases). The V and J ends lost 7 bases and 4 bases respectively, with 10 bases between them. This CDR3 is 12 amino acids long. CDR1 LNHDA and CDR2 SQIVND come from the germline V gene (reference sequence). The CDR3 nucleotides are TGTGCCAGTAAGGGGGGTGGCTATGGCTACACCTTC. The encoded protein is CASKGGGYGYTF.

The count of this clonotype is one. DNA of the CDR3: TGTGCCAGCAGCTTAGTGCAGGGTGCCGGGGAGCTGTTTTTT. Its translation is CASSLVQGAGELFF. The V call is TRBV7-6, the J call TRBJ2-2, with D possibly matching TRBD1 (5 bases). Trimming removed 1 base from V and 6 bases from J, with 9 bases in between. Germline assignment: CDR1 SGHVS and CDR2 FNYEAQ. The CDR3 sequence is 14 residues long.

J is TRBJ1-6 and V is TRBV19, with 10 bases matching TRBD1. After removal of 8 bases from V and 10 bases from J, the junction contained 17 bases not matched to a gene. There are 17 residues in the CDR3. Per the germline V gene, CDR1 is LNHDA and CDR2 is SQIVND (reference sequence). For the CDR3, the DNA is TGTGCCAGTGCCCTCGCGGGTGGACAGGGGGTACAATCACCCCTCCACTTT. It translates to CASALAGGQGVQSPLHF. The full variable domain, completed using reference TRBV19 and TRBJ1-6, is DGGITQSPKYLFRKEGQNVTLSCEQNLNHDAMYWYRQDPGQGLRLIYYSQIVNDFQKGDIAEGYSVSREKKESFPLTVTSAQKNPTAFYLCASALAGGQGVQSPLHFGNGTRLTVT.

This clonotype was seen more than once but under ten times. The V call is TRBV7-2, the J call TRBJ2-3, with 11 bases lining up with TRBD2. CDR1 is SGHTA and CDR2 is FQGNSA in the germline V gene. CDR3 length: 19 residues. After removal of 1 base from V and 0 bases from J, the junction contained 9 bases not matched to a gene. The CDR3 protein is CASSLEGTSGISSTDTQYF. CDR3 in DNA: TGTGCCAGCAGCTTAGAAGGGACTAGCGGCATTTCTAGCACAGATACGCAGTATTTT.

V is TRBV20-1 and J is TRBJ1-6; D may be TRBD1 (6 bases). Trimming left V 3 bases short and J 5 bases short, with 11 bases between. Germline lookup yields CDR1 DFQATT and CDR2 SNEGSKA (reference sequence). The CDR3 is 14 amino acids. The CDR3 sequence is CSARGGQNNSPLHF. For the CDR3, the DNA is TGCAGTGCTAGGGGGGGACAAAATAATTCACCCCTCCACTTT.

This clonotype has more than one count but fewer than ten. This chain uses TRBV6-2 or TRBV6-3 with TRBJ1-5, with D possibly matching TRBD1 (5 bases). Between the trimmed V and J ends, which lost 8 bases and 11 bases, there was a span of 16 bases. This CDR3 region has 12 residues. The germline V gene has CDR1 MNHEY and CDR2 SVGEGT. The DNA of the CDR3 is TGTGCCAGCGGGGGATCCCTAGGCTCCCAGCATTTT. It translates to CASGGSLGSQHF.

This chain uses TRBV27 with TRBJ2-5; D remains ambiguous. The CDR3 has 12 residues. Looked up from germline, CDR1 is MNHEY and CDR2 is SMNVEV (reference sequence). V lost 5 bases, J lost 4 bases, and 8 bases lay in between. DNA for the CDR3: TGTGCCAGCAGTGACCTAGGAGAGACCCAGTACTTC. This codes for CASSDLGETQYF.

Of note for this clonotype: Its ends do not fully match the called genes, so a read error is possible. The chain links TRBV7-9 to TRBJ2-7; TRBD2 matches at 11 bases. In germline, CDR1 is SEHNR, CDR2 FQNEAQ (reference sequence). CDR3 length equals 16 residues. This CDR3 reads CASSLEGLAEPYEQYF. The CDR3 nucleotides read TGCGCCAGCAGCTTAGAGGGACTAGCGGAACCCTACGAGCAGTACTTC.

The CDR3 region has the DNA TGTGCCAGCAGCCAATACGGCGAAAATTCACCCCTCCACTTT. Its protein product is CASSQYGENSPLHF. The rearrangement joins TRBV3-1 to TRBJ1-6; D is unresolved. CDR1 LGHDT and CDR2 YNNKEL come from the germline V gene (reference sequence). The CDR3 loop spans 14 amino acids. Trimming cost V 2 bases and J 7 bases, with 9 bases left between them.

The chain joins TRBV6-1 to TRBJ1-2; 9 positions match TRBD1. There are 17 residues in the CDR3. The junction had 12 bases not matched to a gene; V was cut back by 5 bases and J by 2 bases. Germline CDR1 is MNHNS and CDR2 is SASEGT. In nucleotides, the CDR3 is TGTGCCAGCAGTCCACCGGGACAGGGCCTTATAAACTATGGCTACACCTTC. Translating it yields CASSPPGQGLINYGYTF.

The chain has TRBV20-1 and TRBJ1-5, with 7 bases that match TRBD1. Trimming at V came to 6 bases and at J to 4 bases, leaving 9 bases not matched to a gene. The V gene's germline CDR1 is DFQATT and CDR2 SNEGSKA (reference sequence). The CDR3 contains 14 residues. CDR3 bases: TGCAGTGCAGGAAGACAGGGAGTGAATCAGCCCCAGCATTTT. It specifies CSAGRQGVNQPQHF.

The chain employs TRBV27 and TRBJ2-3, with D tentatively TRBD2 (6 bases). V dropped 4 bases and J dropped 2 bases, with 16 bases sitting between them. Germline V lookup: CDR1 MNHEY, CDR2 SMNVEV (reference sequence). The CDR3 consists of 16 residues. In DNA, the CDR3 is TGTGCCAGCAGTTCCCTTGGGGGAGGTCCCACAGATACGCAGTATTTT. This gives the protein CASSSLGGGPTDTQYF.

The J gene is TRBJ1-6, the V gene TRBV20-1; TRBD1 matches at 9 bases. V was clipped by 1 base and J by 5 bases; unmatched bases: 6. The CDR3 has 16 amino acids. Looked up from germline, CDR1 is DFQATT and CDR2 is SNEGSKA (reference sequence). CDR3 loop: CSARAKQGADNSPLHF. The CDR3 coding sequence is TGCAGTGCTAGAGCTAAACAGGGGGCTGATAATTCACCCCTCCACTTT.